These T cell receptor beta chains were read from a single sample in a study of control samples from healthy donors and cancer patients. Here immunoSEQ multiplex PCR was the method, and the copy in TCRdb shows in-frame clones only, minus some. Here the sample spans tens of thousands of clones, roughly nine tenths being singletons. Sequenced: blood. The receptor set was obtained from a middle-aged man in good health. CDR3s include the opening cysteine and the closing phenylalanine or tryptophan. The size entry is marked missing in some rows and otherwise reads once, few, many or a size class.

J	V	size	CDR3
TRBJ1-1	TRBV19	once	CASSSTGVKNTEAFF
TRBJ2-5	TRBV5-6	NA	CASSLGPAYQETQYF
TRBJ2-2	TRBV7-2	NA	CASSLRGRNTGELFF
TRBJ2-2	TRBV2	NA	CASSEAIGPGDTGELFF
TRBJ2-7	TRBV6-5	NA	CASSSGDSRHEQYF
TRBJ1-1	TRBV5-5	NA	CASSPRGQGTEAFF
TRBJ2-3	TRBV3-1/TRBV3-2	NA	CASLQGTTDTQYF
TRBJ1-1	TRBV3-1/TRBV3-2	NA	CASSQYFGGNTEAFF
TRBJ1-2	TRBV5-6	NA	CASSQGRSSANYGYTF
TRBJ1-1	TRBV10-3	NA	CAIMGQRGTEAFF
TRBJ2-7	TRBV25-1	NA	CATFPSGGAKQYF
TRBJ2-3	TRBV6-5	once	CASTSLQSSTDTQYF
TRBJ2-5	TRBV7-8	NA	CASSPQLSGETQYF
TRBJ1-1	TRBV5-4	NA	CASSLDPRANTEAFF
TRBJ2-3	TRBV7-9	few	CASSLETGSTDTQYF
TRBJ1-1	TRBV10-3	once	CAISGQLNTEAFF
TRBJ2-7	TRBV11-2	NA	CASSPGQFRSEQYF
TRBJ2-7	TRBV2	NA	CASSVQAYEQYF
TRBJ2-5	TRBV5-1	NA	CASSFSVQETQYF
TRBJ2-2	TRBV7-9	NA	CASSPQGVYTGELFF
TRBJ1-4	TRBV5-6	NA	CASSLAGTGEILFF
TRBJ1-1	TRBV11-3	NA	CASSQGSNTEAFF
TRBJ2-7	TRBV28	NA	CASSPTGSSYEQYF
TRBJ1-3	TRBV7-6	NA	CASSSLGTTFSGNTIYF
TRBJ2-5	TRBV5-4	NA	CASSRGPGLAEETQYF
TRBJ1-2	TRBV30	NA	CACLGAGRHGYTF
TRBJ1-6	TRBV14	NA	CASSQGQSNSPLHF
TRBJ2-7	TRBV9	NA	CASSVNPLNGYEQYF
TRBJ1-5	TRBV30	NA	CAWSEAGNQPQHF
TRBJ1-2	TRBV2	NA	CASSEIPDSRYTF
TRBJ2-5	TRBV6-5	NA	CASTRSVSETQYF
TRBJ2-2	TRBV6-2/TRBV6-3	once	CASSKDGGELFF
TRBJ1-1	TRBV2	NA	CASRPGRNTEAFF
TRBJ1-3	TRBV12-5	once	CASGLVGNTIYF
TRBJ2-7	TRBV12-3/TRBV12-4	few	CASRGPGYEQYF
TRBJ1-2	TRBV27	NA	CASSLSHLGGVGYTF
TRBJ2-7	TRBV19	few	CASSELAGGHEQYF
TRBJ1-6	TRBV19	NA	CASTSSYNSPLHF
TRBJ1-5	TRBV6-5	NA	CASSPGGGAVQPQHF
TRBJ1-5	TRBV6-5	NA	CASSLTGESNQPQHF
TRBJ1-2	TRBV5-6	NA	CASSLRGNYGYTF
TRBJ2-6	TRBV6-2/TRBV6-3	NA	CASSYAGQGFSGANVLTF
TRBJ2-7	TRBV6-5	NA	CASSYGSVATYEQYF
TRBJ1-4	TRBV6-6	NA	CASSSQGGEKLFF
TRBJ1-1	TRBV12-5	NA	CASGLVRYTEAFF
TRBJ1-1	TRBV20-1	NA	CSARSTDEAFF
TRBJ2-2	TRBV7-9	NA	CASSFVQGNTGELFF
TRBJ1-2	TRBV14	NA	CASSLAGIGGGYTF
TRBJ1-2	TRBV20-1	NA	CSATGEYGYTF
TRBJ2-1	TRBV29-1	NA	CSWDRGRGNEQFF
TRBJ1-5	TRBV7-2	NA	CASSFNRGEPQHF
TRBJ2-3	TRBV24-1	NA	CATSASDRATDTQYF